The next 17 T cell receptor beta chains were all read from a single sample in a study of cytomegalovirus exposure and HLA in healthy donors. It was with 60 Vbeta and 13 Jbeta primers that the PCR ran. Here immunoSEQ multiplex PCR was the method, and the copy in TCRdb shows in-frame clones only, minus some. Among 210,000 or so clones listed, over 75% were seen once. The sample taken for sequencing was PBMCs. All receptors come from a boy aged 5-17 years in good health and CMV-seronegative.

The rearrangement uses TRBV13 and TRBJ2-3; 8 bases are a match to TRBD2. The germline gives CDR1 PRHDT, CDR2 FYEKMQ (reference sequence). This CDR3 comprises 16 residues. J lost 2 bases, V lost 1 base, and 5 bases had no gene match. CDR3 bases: TGTGCCAGCAGCTTAGAGGCTAGCGGGTACACAGATACGCAGTATTTT. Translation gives CASSLEASGYTDTQYF. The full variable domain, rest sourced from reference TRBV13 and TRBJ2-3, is AAGVIQSPRHLIKEKRETATLKCYPIPRHDTVYWYQQGPGQDPQFLISFYEKMQSDKGSIPDRFSAQQFSDYHSELNMSSLELGDSALYFCASSLEASGYTDTQYFGPGTRLTVL.

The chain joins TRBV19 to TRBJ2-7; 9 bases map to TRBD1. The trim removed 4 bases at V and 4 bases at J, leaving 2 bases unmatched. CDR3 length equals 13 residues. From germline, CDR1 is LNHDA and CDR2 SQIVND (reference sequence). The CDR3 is CASSRDREYEQYF. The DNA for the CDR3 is TGTGCCAGTAGTAGGGACAGGGAATACGAGCAGTACTTC.

The CDR3 sequence: CASSNAGQGKSPLHF. CDR3 sequence (DNA): TGTGCCAGCAGTAACGCGGGACAGGGTAAATCACCCCTCCACTTT. The chain joins TRBV6-6 to TRBJ1-6; 9 nucleotides align to TRBD1. CDR3 length: 15 amino acids. Germline lookup yields CDR1 MNHNY and CDR2 SVGAGI (reference sequence). V dropped 5 bases and J dropped 10; count of bases not matched to a gene: 9.

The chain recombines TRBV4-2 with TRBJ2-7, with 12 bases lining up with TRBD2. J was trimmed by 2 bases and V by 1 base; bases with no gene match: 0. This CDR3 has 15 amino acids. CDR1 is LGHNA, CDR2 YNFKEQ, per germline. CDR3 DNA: TGTGCCAGCAGCCAAGGACTAGCGGGGGCCTACGAGCAGTACTTC. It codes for CASSQGLAGAYEQYF.

CDR3 in amino acids: CSVVRQGGTPEAFF. The CDR3 DNA sequence: TGCAGCGTGGTAAGACAGGGTGGTACCCCTGAAGCTTTCTTT. V usage is TRBV29-1 and J usage is TRBJ1-1, with TRBD1 matching 7 bases. Germline lookup yields CDR1 SQVTM and CDR2 ANQGSEA. Trimming removed 6 bases from V and 6 bases from J; junction bases left unmatched: 13. This CDR3 is built from 14 residues.

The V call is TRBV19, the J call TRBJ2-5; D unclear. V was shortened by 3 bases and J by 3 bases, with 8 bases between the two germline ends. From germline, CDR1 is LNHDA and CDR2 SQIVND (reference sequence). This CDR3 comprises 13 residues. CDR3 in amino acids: CASSIDAEETQYF. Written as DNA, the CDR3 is TGTGCCAGTAGTATCGATGCGGAAGAGACCCAGTACTTC.

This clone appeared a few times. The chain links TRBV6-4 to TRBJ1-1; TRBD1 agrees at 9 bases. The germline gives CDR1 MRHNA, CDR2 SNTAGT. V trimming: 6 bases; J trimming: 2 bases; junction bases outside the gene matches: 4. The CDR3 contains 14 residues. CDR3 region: CASSEDRGNTEAFF. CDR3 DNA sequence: TGTGCCAGCAGCGAGGACAGGGGCAACACTGAAGCTTTCTTT.

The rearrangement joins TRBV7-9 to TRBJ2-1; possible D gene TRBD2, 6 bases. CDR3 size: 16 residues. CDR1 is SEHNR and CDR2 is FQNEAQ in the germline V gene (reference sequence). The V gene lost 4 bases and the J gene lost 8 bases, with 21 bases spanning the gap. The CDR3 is CASSSGRAGRNHEQFF. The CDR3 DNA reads TGTGCCAGCAGCTCCGGTCGGGCAGGGAGGAATCATGAGCAGTTCTTC.

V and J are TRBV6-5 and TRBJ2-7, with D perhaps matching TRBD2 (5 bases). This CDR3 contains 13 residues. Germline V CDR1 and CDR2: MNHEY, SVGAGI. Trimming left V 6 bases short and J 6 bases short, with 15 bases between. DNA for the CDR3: TGTGCCAGCAGACCAACTAGGAAGGGCGAGCAGTACTTC. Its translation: CASRPTRKGEQYF.

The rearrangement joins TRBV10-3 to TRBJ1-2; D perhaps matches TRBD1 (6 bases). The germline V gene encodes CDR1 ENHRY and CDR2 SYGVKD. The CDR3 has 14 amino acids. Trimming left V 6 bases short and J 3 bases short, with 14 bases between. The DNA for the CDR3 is TGTGCCATCAGCCTTGGGGGCGAATACTATGGCTACACCTTC. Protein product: CAISLGGEYYGYTF.

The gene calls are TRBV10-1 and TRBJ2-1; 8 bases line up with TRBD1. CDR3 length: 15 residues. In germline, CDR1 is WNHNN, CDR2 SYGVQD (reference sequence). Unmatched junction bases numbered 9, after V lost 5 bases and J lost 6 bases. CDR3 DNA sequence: TGCGCCAGCAGTCTACCGACAGGGGCGGGCAATGAGCAGTTCTTC. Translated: CASSLPTGAGNEQFF.

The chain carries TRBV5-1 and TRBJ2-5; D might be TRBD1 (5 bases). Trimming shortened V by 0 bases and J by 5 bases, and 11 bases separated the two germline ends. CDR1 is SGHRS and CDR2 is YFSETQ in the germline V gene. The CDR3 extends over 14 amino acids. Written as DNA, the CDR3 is TGCGCCAGCAGCTTGGGGACACGGTGGGAGACCCAGTACTTC. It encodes CASSLGTRWETQYF.

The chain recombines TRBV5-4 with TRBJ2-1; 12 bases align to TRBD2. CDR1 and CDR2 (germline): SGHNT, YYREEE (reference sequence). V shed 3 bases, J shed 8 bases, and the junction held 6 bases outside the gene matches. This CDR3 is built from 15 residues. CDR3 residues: CASSSTSGRPHEQFF. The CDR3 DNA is TGTGCCAGCAGCTCAACTAGCGGGAGGCCCCATGAGCAGTTCTTC.

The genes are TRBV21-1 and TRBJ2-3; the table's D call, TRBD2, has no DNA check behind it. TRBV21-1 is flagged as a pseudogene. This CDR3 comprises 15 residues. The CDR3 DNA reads TGTGCCAGCAGCAATGATGGCGGGAGGCCAGATACGCAGTATTTT. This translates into CASSNDGGRPDTQYF.

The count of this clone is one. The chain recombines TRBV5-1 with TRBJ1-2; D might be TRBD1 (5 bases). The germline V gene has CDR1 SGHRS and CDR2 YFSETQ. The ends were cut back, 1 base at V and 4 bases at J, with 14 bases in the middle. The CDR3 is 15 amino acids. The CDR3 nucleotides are TGCGCCAGCAGCTTGTCCAGGGAGGAGGTCTATGGCTACACCTTC. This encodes CASSLSREEVYGYTF.

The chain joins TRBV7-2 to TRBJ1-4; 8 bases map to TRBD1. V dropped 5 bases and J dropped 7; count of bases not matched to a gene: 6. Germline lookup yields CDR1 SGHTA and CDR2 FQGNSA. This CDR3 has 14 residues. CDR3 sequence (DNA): TGTGCCAGCAGCATACAGGGGGTCGGTGAAAAACTGTTTTTT. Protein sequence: CASSIQGVGEKLFF.

Written as DNA, the CDR3 is TGTGCCAGCAGTGCCGGGACAGGGTACGACAATGAGCAGTTCTTC. Its translation: CASSAGTGYDNEQFF. The V call is TRBV6-1, the J call TRBJ2-1, with 9 bases fitting TRBD1. The V gene's germline CDR1 is MNHNS and CDR2 SASEGT. The CDR3 length is 15 residues. After removal of 4 bases from V and 5 bases from J, the junction contained 6 bases not matched to a gene.